These 22 T cell receptor beta chains were sequenced from one sample in a study of OX40 agonist ivuxolimab in advanced cancers. Only in-frame clones appear in the TCRdb table, and some are missing; sequencing was by immunoSEQ multiplex PCR. The table shows over 50,000 clones, with around 93% occurring only once. Sequencing was performed on CD4+ or CD8+ T cells sorted from blood, taken in a trial of the OX40 agonist ivuxolimab. These TCRs come from an adult with an advanced solid tumor such as melanoma, head and neck, liver or kidney cancer.

The J gene is TRBJ1-6, the V gene TRBV6-5; D uncertain. This CDR3 comprises 14 residues. The V gene lost 4 bases and the J gene lost 8 bases, with 12 bases spanning the gap. Germline-derived CDR1 and CDR2 are MNHEY and SVGAGI. The CDR3 protein is CASSSDAAYSPLHF. The CDR3 DNA is TGTGCCAGCAGTTCCGACGCGGCGTATTCACCCCTCCACTTT.

This chain links TRBV6-5 with TRBJ2-7; 9 bases align to TRBD1. Looked up from germline, CDR1 is MNHEY and CDR2 is SVGAGI. J gave up 2 bases and V 7 bases, and 3 bases lay outside the gene matches. The CDR3 extends over 13 amino acids. CDR3 nucleotides: TGTGCCAGCAAACAGGGGGCCCCCTACGAGCAGTACGTC. Translation gives CASKQGAPYEQYV.

The V call is TRBV28, the J call TRBJ1-1; D remains unclear. Germline assignment: CDR1 MDHEN and CDR2 SYDVKM. V was cut by 2 bases and J by 2 bases, with 12 bases left in between. This CDR3 comprises 15 residues. CDR3 in DNA: TGTGCCAGCAGTTTAAGACAAGCCTTTAACACTGAAGCTTTCTTT. Its protein product is CASSLRQAFNTEAFF.

This clone was observed a handful of times. V gene TRBV27 combines with J gene TRBJ1-1, with unresolved D. Trimming stripped 4 bases from V and 4 bases from J, with 7 bases between. Germline V CDR1 and CDR2: MNHEY, SMNVEV (reference sequence). The CDR3 spans 12 residues. The CDR3 spells CASSSRGTEAFF. The CDR3 coding sequence is TGTGCCAGCAGTTCACGGGGCACTGAAGCTTTCTTT.

The rearrangement links TRBV5-8 to TRBJ1-5; D gene ambiguous. V lost 1 base and J lost 3, with 11 bases in between. Germline V gene data show CDR1 as SGHTS and CDR2 as YDEGEE. The CDR3 totals 15 residues. DNA for the CDR3: TGTGCCAGCAGCTTGACCCCACAACCCAATCAGCCCCAGCATTTT. Protein: CASSLTPQPNQPQHF.

The sample holds a few counts of this clone. The rearrangement uses TRBV7-8 and TRBJ2-4, with 9 bases aligning to TRBD2. CDR3 length: 20 residues. V was clipped by 5 bases and J by 1 base; unmatched bases: 18. Per germline, CDR1 SGHVS and CDR2 FQNEAQ. The CDR3 loop is CASSLEHPASGLAAKNIQYF. Here the CDR3 DNA reads TGTGCCAGCAGCCTAGAACATCCTGCGTCAGGACTAGCGGCCAAAAACATTCAGTACTTC.

The rearrangement joins TRBV15 to TRBJ1-1, with D unresolved. The CDR3 extends over 13 amino acids. CDR1 and CDR2 (germline): LNHNV, YYDKDF (reference sequence). Trimming removed 0 bases from V and 0 bases from J, with 2 bases in between. CDR3 sequence: CATSRDVNTEAFF. CDR3 sequence (DNA): TGTGCCACCAGCAGAGATGTGAACACTGAAGCTTTCTTT.

This chain connects TRBV30 to TRBJ2-7, with 10 bases lining up with TRBD1. Per germline, CDR1 GTSNPN and CDR2 SVGIG (reference sequence). Germline trimming cut 3 bases from V and 5 bases from J; bases unmatched to any gene: 10. The CDR3 has 15 amino acids. The CDR3, as DNA: TGTGCCTGGAGCCCGGGACAGGGGTTTCGTAACGAGCAGTACGTC. Amino acid sequence: CAWSPGQGFRNEQYV.

The chain joins TRBV6-5 to TRBJ1-2; no clear D. Germline lookup yields CDR1 MNHEY and CDR2 SVGAGI. The length of the CDR3 is 12 residues. V shed 2 bases and J shed 2 bases, with 3 bases lying between them. The CDR3 spells CASSYGNYGYTF. DNA for the CDR3: TGTGCCAGCAGTTACGGGAACTATGGCTACACCTTC.

The genes are TRBV28 and TRBJ2-2; D not certain. V was trimmed by 5 bases and J by 6 bases, leaving 7 bases between them. The CDR3 runs 12 residues. Per germline, CDR1 MDHEN and CDR2 SYDVKM. The CDR3 DNA reads as TGTGCCAGCAGTCCGCAGGCCGGGGAGCTGTTTTTT. Translated: CASSPQAGELFF.

CDR3 in DNA: TGTGCCAGAAGCCTAGTGGGACTAGCAGTCTACGAGCAGTACGTC. Its protein product is CARSLVGLAVYEQYV. J is TRBJ2-7 and V is TRBV5-3, with 9 bases fitting TRBD2. TRBV5-3 is designated an ORF whose function remains uncertain. This CDR3 has 15 residues. J gave up 3 bases and V 4 bases, and 8 bases lay outside the gene matches.

The chain uses TRBV18 and TRBJ1-1, with D maybe TRBD1 (5 bases). Germline loops: CDR1 KGHSH, CDR2 LQKENI. The CDR3 consists of 15 residues. V was shortened by 1 base and J by 4 bases, with 13 bases between the two germline ends. The CDR3 bases are TGTGCCAGCTCACCACAGGTAGGGGTGGTCACTGAAGCTTTCTTT. It translates to CASSPQVGVVTEAFF.

This clone was picked up one time. CDR3 loop: CASSQLAGHWQYF. In DNA, the CDR3 is TGCGCCAGCAGCCAACTAGCGGGGCATTGGCAGTACTTC. The chain employs TRBV4-3 and TRBJ2-7; 9 bases fit TRBD2. V shed 2 bases, J shed 9 bases, and the junction held 5 bases outside the gene matches. This CDR3 is 13 amino acids long. Germline V gene lookup returns CDR1 LGHNA and CDR2 YSLEER.

The genes are TRBV20-1 and TRBJ2-1; no definite D call. V lost 4 bases to trimming and J lost 13 bases, with 11 bases between them. The CDR3 extends over 10 amino acids. Germline-derived CDR1 and CDR2 are DFQATT and SNEGSKA (reference sequence). The CDR3 sequence is CSAMENNQFF. The CDR3 nucleotides are TGCAGTGCTATGGAGAATAACCAGTTCTTC.

The rearrangement joins TRBV4-1 to TRBJ1-1, with 7 bases aligning to TRBD1. The CDR3 totals 15 residues. CDR1 MGHRA and CDR2 YSYEKL come from the germline V gene. Trimming took 0 bases from V and 0 from J; bases not matched to a gene: 1. CDR3: CASSQETGLNTEAFF. CDR3 bases: TGCGCCAGCAGCCAAGAGACAGGGCTGAACACTGAAGCTTTCTTT.

Comment on this clone: A read error may produce the germline difference seen at one junction end. In the same sample, other DNA sequences code for this CDR3. The CDR3 sequence is CSVEANTEAFF. The CDR3 DNA sequence: TGCAGCGTTGAGGCGAACACTGAAGCTTTTTTT. This sequence joins TRBV29-1 and TRBJ1-1; no reliable D call. Germline CDR1 and CDR2: SQVTM and ANQGSEA. This CDR3 region has 11 residues.

This sequence joins TRBV19 and TRBJ2-7; 7 bases are a match to TRBD1. The CDR3 runs 15 residues. Germline-derived CDR1 and CDR2 are LNHDA and SQIVND (reference sequence). Unmatched junction bases numbered 11, after V lost 5 bases and J lost 4 bases. The CDR3 coding sequence is TGTGCCAGTAGTGACAGTCGGGACAGCCCTTACGAGCAGTACTTC. This sequence encodes CASSDSRDSPYEQYF.

The chain uses TRBV13 and TRBJ1-1; D unresolved. This CDR3 region has 12 residues. Trimming pared 5 bases from V and 4 bases from J, leaving 8 bases between. Germline V gene sequence: CDR1 PRHDT, CDR2 FYEKMQ (reference sequence). In nucleotides, the CDR3 is TGTGCCAGCAGCCCAGGAGGCACTGAAGCTTTCTTT. Translation: CASSPGGTEAFF.

The V gene is TRBV6-5, the J gene TRBJ1-1, with TRBD1 identical over 11 bases. This CDR3 spans 14 amino acids. The germline gives CDR1 MNHEY, CDR2 SVGAGI. V was pared by 6 bases and J by 4 bases, with 4 bases of the junction left unmatched. CDR3 DNA: TGTGCCAGCAGCCCGGGACAGGGGGGCACTGAAGCTTTCTTT. Translated, it gives CASSPGQGGTEAFF.

This sequence joins TRBV29-1 and TRBJ1-2; TRBD1 matches at 9 bases. CDR3 length: 16 amino acids. The germline gives CDR1 SQVTM, CDR2 ANQGSEA. Unmatched junction bases numbered 11, after V lost 1 base and J lost 5 bases. The chain's CDR3 is CSVEGQAGQGYYGYTF. CDR3 in DNA: TGCAGCGTTGAAGGACAGGCCGGACAGGGGTATTATGGCTACACCTTC. Supplemented by reference TRBV29-1 and TRBJ1-2, the full variable domain reads SAVISQKPSRDICQRGTSLTIQCQVDSQVTMMFWYRQQPGQSLTLIATANQGSEATYESGFVIDKFPISRPNLTFSTLTVSNMSPEDSSIYLCSVEGQAGQGYYGYTFGSGTRLTVV.

This clone appeared once. The gene calls are TRBV10-2 and TRBJ1-1; D is unresolved. The ends were cut back, 1 base at V and 6 bases at J, with 12 bases in the middle. The CDR3 length is 14 residues. Germline V gene data show CDR1 as WSHSY and CDR2 as SAAADI. CDR3 region: CASSEFLGSAEAFF. The CDR3, as DNA: TGCGCCAGCAGTGAGTTTTTAGGGAGCGCTGAAGCTTTCTTT.

This clone appeared once. This chain connects TRBV6-1 to TRBJ1-5, with 8 bases matching TRBD1. Germline CDR1 is MNHNS and CDR2 is SASEGT. J lost 4 bases, V lost 9 bases, and 5 bases had no gene match. The CDR3 has 13 residues. The CDR3 region has the DNA TGTGCCAGTGACAGGGGACGAAATCAGCCCCAGCATTTT. Translated: CASDRGRNQPQHF.